These T cell receptor beta chains were read from a single sample in a study of T cell changes during pregnancy in multiple sclerosis. Sequencing used immunoSEQ multiplex PCR; TCRdb keeps in-frame clones, though not all of them. The data show approximately 63,000 clones, roughly 93% seen once. This specimen consisted of CD8+ T cells from peripheral blood mononuclear cells, obtained in the third trimester of pregnancy. These receptors all stem from a female donor with multiple sclerosis, enrolled in a pregnancy study. Each CDR3 is given with its conserved first and last residue. A D gene is named only where the DNA matches it firmly. Size values are once, few and many counts, or a class for expanded clones, and some rows have none.

v_call,clone_size,d_call,j_call,cdr3_nt,cdr3_aa
TRBV5-1,-,-,TRBJ2-7,TGCGCCAGCAGCTTTTCCAGGGGGGCTGACGTGGAGCAGTACTTC,CASSFSRGADVEQYF
TRBV7-9,-,TRBD1,TRBJ1-2,TGTGCCAGCAGCTCGACAGGGTCCAATGGCTACACCTTC,CASSSTGSNGYTF
TRBV4-1,-,-,TRBJ1-2,TGCGCCAGCAGCCAAGAAGTGATGCCGGATGGCTACACCTTC,CASSQEVMPDGYTF
TRBV19,-,-,TRBJ2-7,TGTGCCAGTAGTAATAGCGCCTCCTCCTACGAGCAGTACTTC,CASSNSASSYEQYF
TRBV6-6,-,TRBD1,TRBJ1-2,TGTGCCAGCACCGACACAGGGGGTGGCTATGGCTACACCTTC,CASTDTGGGYGYTF
TRBV27,few,-,TRBJ1-5,TGTGCCAGCAGTTTAGGGCCCAATCAGCCCCAGCATTTT,CASSLGPNQPQHF
TRBV19,-,TRBD1,TRBJ1-5,TGTGCCAGTAGTGATGGACAGGGGATAATTGGCAATCAGCCCCAGCATTTT,CASSDGQGIIGNQPQHF
TRBV5-1,-,-,TRBJ2-3,TGCGCCAGCAGCTTTTCATCAGATACGCAGTATTTT,CASSFSSDTQYF
TRBV28,-,-,TRBJ2-5,TGTGCCAGCAGTTTAGGACTACAACAAGAGACCCAGTACTTC,CASSLGLQQETQYF
TRBV7-9,-,TRBD2,TRBJ2-1,TGTGCCAGCAGCTCGGGACTAGCGGGAGTTTTTGAGCAGTTCTTC,CASSSGLAGVFEQFF
TRBV2,-,TRBD1,TRBJ2-7,TGTGCCAGCAGTTCGACAGGGGAGGACGAGCAGTACTTC,CASSSTGEDEQYF
TRBV10-3,-,TRBD1,TRBJ2-7,TGTGCCATCAGTGAATCGGGACAGGGTATCGACGAGCAGTACTTC,CAISESGQGIDEQYF
TRBV7-9,-,-,TRBJ2-7,TGTGCCAGCAGCTTAATGGCGGAATCCATCGGGTTC,CASSLMAESIGF
TRBV28,-,TRBD2,TRBJ2-3,TGTGCCAGCAGACGGACTAGCGGAACAACAGATACGCAGTATTTT,CASRRTSGTTDTQYF
TRBV9,-,-,TRBJ2-1,TGTGCCAGCAGCGCGGAAGCGGGTGAGCAGTTCTTC,CASSAEAGEQFF
TRBV19,-,-,TRBJ2-5,TGTGCCAGTAGTGGGCCCAGCTCCCAAGAGACCCAGTACTTC,CASSGPSSQETQYF
TRBV12-2,-,-,TRBJ1-2,TGTGCAAGTCGGGTAGTGTTTGGCTCGGGGGGCTACACCTTC,CASRVVFGSGGYTF
TRBV13,once,-,TRBJ2-7,TGTGCCAGCAGCTCCGGGGGGCGCGAGCAGTACTTC,CASSSGGREQYF
TRBV7-8,once,TRBD1,TRBJ2-5,TGTGCCAGCATCCCATCCAACAGGGGCGCAGAGACCCAGTACTTC,CASIPSNRGAETQYF
TRBV19,-,-,TRBJ2-1,TGTGCCAGTAGTGCATCTATCTACAATGAGCAGTTCTTC,CASSASIYNEQFF
TRBV29-1,-,-,TRBJ1-1,TGCAGCGCCGAACGACTGCTATTGGGAGCTTTCTTT,CSAERLLLGAFF
TRBV27,-,-,TRBJ2-5,TGTGCCAGCAGTTTATCACTTGGGGGACATGAGACCCAGTACTTC,CASSLSLGGHETQYF
TRBV6-6,-,-,TRBJ2-2,TGTGCCAGCAGTTACTCGCGGGAAGCGAACACCGGGGAGCTGTTTTTT,CASSYSREANTGELFF
TRBV7-6,-,TRBD1,TRBJ1-1,TGTGCCAGCAGTCCTGGACAGGGGGCTTTTTACACTGAAGCTTTCTTT,CASSPGQGAFYTEAFF
TRBV27,-,TRBD2,TRBJ2-1,TGTGCCAGCAGTTTATCGGGGACTAACAATGAGCAGTTCTTC,CASSLSGTNNEQFF
TRBV19,-,-,TRBJ2-1,TGTGCCAGTAGGGCCAGCGCGAGAGAGCAGTTCTTC,CASRASAREQFF
TRBV6-6,once,TRBD1,TRBJ2-1,TGTGCCAGCAGTTACTCTACAGGGGGCGGTGAGCAGTTCTTC,CASSYSTGGGEQFF
TRBV30,-,-,TRBJ1-3,TGTGCCTGGAACCTTCAGGGGAACACCATATATTTT,CAWNLQGNTIYF
TRBV5-1,-,-,TRBJ1-4,TGCGCCAGCAGCTCCGGGGAGGGGCCGACTAATGAAAAACTGTTTTTT,CASSSGEGPTNEKLFF
TRBV5-6,-,-,TRBJ2-7,TGTGCCAGCAGCTTGGGTCTCAGTTGGGAGCAGTACTTC,CASSLGLSWEQYF
TRBV15,-,TRBD2,TRBJ2-3,TGTGCCACCAGCAGCGCTTTCGGGCTAGCGGGTGCTAGGGATACGCAGTATTTT,CATSSAFGLAGARDTQYF
TRBV7-9,-,-,TRBJ2-5,TGTGCCAGCAGCCCTAGCAATCAAGAGACCCAGTACTTC,CASSPSNQETQYF
TRBV4-3,-,TRBD2,TRBJ2-1,TGCGCCAGCAGCCCGGGACTAGGCCCCACCAATGAGCAGTTCTTC,CASSPGLGPTNEQFF
TRBV4-1,once,TRBD1,TRBJ2-1,TGCGCCAGCAACCGGGACAGGGGGATGGATGAGCAGTTCTTC,CASNRDRGMDEQFF
TRBV27,-,TRBD1,TRBJ2-5,TGTGCCAGCAGTAACCGGGACAGATATCAAGAGACCCAGTACTTC,CASSNRDRYQETQYF
TRBV7-9,-,TRBD2,TRBJ2-7,TGTGCCAGCAGCACCACCGGGACTACCCGCTCCTACGAGCAGTACTTC,CASSTTGTTRSYEQYF
TRBV21-1,-,-,TRBJ2-7,TGTGCCAGCAGCAAGATCGAGCGGGAACCCTACGAGCAGTACTTC,CASSKIEREPYEQYF
TRBV4-1,-,TRBD2,TRBJ2-1,TGCGCCAGCAGCCACTTGATAGCGGGAGGTTCCTACAATGAGCAGTTCTTC,CASSHLIAGGSYNEQFF
TRBV19,-,TRBD1,TRBJ1-1,TGTGCCAGTAGTCCTGGGAGCACAGGGGGCACTGAAGCTTTCTTT,CASSPGSTGGTEAFF
TRBV5-6,-,-,TRBJ2-2,TGTGCCAGCAGCTTGGGGACACCATACCTCACCGGGGAGCTGTTTTTT,CASSLGTPYLTGELFF
TRBV27,-,TRBD1,TRBJ2-7,TGTGCCAGCAGTTGGACCGGGACAGGGGGATACGAGCAGTACTTC,CASSWTGTGGYEQYF
TRBV27,-,TRBD1,TRBJ1-5,TGTGCCAGCAGTACCGGGACAGGGAGTCAGCCCCAGCATTTT,CASSTGTGSQPQHF
TRBV15,-,TRBD1,TRBJ2-5,TGTGCCACCAGCAGGGGACAGGGGGTGGAGGAGACCCAGTACTTC,CATSRGQGVEETQYF
TRBV11-2,-,TRBD2,TRBJ2-1,TGTGCCAGCAGCTTTTCAGCGGGAGGGCCCAATGAGCAGTTCTTC,CASSFSAGGPNEQFF
TRBV6-1,-,-,TRBJ2-1,TGTGCCAGCAGTGAAAAATCCCTCCACAATGAGCAGTTCTTC,CASSEKSLHNEQFF